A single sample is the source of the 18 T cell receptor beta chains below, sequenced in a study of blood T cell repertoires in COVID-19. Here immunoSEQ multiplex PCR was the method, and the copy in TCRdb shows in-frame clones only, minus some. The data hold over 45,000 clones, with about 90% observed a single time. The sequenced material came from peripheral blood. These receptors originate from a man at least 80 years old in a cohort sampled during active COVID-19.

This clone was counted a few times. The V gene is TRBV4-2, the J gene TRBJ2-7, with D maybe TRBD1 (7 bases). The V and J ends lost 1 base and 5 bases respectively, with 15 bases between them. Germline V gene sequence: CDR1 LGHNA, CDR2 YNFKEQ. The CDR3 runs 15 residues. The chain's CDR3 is CASSQVEGAQDEQYF. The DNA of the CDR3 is TGTGCCAGCAGCCAAGTGGAGGGGGCGCAGGACGAGCAGTACTTC.

The CDR3 sequence is CASTPGGVGELFF. The CDR3 DNA sequence: TGTGCCAGCACCCCGGGGGGGGTCGGGGAGCTGTTTTTT. The chain employs TRBV6-6 and TRBJ2-2, with 8 bases fitting TRBD2. The CDR3 covers 13 residues. With V trimmed by 7 bases and J by 7 bases, 5 bases remained unmatched. Germline V lookup: CDR1 MNHNY, CDR2 SVGAGI (reference sequence).

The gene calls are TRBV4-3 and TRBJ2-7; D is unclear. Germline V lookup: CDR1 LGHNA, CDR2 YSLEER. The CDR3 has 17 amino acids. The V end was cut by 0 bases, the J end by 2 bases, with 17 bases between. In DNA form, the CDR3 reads TGCGCCAGCAGCCAAGATCCGCCAAATCTTACTCCCTACGAGCAGTACTTC. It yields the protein CASSQDPPNLTPYEQYF.

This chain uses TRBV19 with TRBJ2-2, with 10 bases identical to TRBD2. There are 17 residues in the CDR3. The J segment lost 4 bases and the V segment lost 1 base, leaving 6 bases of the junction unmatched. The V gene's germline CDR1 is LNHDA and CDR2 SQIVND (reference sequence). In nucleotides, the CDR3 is TGTGCCAGTAGTATAGTGGGGGCTAGCGGGGGCACCGGGGAGCTGTTTTTT. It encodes CASSIVGASGGTGELFF.

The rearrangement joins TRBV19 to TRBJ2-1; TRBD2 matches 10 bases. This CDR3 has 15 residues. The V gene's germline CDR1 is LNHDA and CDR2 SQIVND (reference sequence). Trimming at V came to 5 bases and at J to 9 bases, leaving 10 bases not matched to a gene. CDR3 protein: CASSAPSGGRSEQFF. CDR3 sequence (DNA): TGTGCCAGTAGTGCCCCTAGCGGGGGCCGGAGTGAGCAGTTCTTC.

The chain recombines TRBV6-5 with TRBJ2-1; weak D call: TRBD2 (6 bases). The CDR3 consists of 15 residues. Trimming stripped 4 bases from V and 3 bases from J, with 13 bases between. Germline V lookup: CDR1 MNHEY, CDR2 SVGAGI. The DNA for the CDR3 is TGTGCCAGCAGTTGGGGCGGGAAGGGCTACAATGAGCAGTTCTTC. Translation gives CASSWGGKGYNEQFF.

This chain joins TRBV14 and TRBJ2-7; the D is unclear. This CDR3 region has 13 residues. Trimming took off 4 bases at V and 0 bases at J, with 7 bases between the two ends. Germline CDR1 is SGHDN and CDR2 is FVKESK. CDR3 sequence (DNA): TGTGCCAGCAGCCCCCTAAGCTCCTACGAGCAGTACTTC. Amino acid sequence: CASSPLSSYEQYF.

CDR3 in amino acids: CASSLGWSQGSGNTIYF. CDR3 DNA sequence: TGTGCCAGCAGCTTAGGGTGGTCCCAGGGATCTGGAAACACCATATATTTT. The chain links TRBV7-9 to TRBJ1-3; D is possibly TRBD1 (5 bases). The length of the CDR3 is 17 residues. The germline V gene encodes CDR1 SEHNR and CDR2 FQNEAQ (reference sequence). Trimming took off 1 base at V and 1 base at J, with 14 bases between the two ends.

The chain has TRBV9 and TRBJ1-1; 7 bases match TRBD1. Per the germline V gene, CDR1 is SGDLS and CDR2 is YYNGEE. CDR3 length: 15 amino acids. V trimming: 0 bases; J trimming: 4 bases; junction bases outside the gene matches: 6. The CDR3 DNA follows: TGTGCCAGCAGCGTAGATACAGGGGATGGCACTGAAGCTTTCTTT. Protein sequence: CASSVDTGDGTEAFF.

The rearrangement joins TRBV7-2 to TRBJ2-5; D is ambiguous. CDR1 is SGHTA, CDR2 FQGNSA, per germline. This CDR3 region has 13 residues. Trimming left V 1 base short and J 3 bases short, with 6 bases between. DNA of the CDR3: TGTGCCAGCAGCTTAGGGCCCGAAGAGACCCAGTACTTC. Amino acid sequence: CASSLGPEETQYF.

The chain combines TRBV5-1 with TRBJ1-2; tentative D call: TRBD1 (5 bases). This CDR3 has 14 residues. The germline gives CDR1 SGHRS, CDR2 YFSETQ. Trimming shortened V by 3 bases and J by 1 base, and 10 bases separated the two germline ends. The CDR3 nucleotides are TGCGCCAGCAGCTCGTCCGGGGGTAACTATGGCTACACCTTC. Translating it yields CASSSSGGNYGYTF.

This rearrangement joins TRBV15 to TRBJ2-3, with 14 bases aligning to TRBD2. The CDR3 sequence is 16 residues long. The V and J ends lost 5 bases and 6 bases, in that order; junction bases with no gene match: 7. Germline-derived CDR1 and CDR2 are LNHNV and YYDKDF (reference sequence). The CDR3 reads CATSGGLAGDSDTQYF. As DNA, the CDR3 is TGTGCCACCAGCGGGGGACTAGCGGGAGATTCGGATACGCAGTATTTT.

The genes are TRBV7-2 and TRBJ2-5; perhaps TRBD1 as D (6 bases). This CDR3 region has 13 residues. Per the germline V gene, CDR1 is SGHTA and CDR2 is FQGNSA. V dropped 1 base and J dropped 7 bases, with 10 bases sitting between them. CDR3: CASSLGTEATQYF. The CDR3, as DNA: TGTGCCAGCAGCTTAGGGACAGAAGCGACCCAGTACTTC.

The CDR3 region is CAIGGVTDTQYF. CDR3 sequence (DNA): TGTGCCATCGGGGGCGTCACAGATACGCAGTATTTT. The chain couples TRBV10-3 to TRBJ2-3; a possible D gene is TRBD1 (6 bases). The germline V gene has CDR1 ENHRY and CDR2 SYGVKD. The ends were cut back, 8 bases at V and 2 bases at J, with 8 bases in the middle. The CDR3 loop spans 12 amino acids.

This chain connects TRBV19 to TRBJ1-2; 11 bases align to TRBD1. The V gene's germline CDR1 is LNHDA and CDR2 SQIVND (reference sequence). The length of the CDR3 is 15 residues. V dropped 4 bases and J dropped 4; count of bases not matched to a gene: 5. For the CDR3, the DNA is TGTGCCAGTAGTACCGGGACAGGGGGGTCCTATGGCTACACCTTC. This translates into CASSTGTGGSYGYTF.

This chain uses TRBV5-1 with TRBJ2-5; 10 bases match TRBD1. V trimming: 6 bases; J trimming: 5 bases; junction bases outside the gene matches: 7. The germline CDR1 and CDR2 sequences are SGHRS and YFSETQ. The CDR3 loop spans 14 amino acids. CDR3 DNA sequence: TGCGCCAGCACCCTAGGGACAGGGGTCGAGACCCAGTACTTC. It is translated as CASTLGTGVETQYF.

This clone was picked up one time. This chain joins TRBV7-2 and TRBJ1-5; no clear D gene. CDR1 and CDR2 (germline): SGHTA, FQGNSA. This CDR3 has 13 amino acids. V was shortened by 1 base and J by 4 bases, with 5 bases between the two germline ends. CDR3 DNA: TGTGCCAGCAGCTTAGGTAGAAATCAGCCCCAGCATTTT. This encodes CASSLGRNQPQHF. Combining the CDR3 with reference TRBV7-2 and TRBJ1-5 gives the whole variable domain GAGVSQSPSNKVTEKGKDVELRCDPISGHTALYWYRQSLGQGLEFLIYFQGNSAPDKSGLPSDRFSAERTGGSVSTLTIQRTQQEDSAVYLCASSLGRNQPQHFGDGTRLSIL.

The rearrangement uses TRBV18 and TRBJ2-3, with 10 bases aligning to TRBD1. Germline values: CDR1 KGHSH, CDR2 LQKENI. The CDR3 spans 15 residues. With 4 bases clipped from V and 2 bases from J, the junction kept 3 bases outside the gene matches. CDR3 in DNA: TGTGCCAGCTCACTGGGACAGGGGTACACAGATACGCAGTATTTT. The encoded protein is CASSLGQGYTDTQYF.